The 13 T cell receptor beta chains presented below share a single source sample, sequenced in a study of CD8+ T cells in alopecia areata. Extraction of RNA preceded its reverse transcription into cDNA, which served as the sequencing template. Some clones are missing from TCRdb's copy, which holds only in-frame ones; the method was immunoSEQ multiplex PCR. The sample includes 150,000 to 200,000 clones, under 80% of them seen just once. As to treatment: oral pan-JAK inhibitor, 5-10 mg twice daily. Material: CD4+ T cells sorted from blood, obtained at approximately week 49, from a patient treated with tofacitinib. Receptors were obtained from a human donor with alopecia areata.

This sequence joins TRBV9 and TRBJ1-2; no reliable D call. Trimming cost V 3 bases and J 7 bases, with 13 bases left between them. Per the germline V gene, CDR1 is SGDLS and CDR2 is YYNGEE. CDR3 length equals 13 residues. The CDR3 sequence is CASSAGSTGGYTF. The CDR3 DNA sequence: TGTGCCAGCAGCGCCGGATCGACGGGTGGCTACACCTTC.

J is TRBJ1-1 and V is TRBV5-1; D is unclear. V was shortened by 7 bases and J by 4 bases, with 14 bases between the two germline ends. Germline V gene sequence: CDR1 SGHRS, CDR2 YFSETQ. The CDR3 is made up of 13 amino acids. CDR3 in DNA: TGCGCCAGCCGGACTCCCGGGTCCACTGAAGCTTTCTTT. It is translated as CASRTPGSTEAFF.

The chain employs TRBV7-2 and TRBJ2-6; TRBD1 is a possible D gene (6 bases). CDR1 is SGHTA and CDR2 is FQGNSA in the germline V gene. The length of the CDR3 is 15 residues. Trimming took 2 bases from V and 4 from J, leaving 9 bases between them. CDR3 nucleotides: TGTGCCAGCAGCTTAACAGGGACCGGGGCCAACGTCCTGACTTTC. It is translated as CASSLTGTGANVLTF.

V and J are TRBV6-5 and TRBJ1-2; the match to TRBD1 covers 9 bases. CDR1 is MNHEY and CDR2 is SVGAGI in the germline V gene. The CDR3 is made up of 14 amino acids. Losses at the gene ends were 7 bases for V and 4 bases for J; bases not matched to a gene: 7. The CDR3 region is CASTRTGAIYGYTF. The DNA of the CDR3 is TGTGCCAGCACCAGGACAGGGGCGATCTATGGCTACACCTTC.

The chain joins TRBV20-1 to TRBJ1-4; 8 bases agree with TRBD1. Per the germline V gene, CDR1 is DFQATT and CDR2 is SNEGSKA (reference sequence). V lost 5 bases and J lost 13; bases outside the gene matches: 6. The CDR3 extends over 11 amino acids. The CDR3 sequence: CSAPGQGGLFF. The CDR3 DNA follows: TGCAGTGCTCCAGGACAGGGCGGACTGTTTTTT.

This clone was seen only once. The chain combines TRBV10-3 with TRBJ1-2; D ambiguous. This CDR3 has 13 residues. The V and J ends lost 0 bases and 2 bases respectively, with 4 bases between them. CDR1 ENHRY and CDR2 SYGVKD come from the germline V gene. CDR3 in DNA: TGTGCCATCAGTGAGTCTGCCAACTATGGCTACACCTTC. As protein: CAISESANYGYTF.

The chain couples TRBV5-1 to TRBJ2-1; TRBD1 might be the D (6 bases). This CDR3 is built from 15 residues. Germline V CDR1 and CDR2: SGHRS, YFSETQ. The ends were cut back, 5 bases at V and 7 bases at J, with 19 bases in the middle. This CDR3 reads CASSSMQGSLNEQFF. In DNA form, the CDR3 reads TGCGCCAGCAGTTCCATGCAGGGGAGCTTAAATGAGCAGTTCTTC.

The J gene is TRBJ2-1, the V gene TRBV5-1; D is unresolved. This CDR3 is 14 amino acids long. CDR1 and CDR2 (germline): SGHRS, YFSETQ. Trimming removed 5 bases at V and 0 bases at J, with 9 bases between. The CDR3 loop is CASSTASSYNEQFF. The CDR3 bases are TGCGCCAGCAGTACGGCCAGCTCCTACAATGAGCAGTTCTTC.

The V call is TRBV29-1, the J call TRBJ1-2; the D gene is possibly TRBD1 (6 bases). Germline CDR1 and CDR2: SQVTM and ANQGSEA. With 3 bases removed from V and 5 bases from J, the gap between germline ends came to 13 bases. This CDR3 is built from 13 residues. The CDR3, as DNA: TGCAGCGTTGATTCGGGGGGCTATTATGGCTACACCTTC. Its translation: CSVDSGGYYGYTF.

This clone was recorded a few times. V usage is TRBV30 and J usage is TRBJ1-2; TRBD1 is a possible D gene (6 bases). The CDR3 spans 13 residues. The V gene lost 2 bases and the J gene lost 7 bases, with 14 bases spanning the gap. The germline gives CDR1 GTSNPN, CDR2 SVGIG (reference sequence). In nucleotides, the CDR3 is TGTGCCTGGAGTCCCCAGGGGCGGCGTGGCTACACCTTC. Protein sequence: CAWSPQGRRGYTF.

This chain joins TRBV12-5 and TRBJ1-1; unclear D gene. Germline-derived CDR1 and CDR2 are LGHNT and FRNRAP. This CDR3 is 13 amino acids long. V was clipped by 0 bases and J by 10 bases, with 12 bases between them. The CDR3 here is CASGLVAGRRAFF. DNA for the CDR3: TGTGCTAGTGGTTTGGTAGCCGGACGAAGAGCTTTCTTT.

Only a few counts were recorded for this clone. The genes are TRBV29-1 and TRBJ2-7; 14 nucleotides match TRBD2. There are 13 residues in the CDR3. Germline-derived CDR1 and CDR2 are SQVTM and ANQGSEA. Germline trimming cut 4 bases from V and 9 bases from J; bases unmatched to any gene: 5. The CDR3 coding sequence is TGCAGCGTTGCGGGACTAGCGGGGGTGGGGCAGTACTTC. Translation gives CSVAGLAGVGQYF.

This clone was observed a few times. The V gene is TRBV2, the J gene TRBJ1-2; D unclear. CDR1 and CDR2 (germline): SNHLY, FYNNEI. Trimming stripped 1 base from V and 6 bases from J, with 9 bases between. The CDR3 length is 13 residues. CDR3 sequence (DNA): TGTGCCAGCAGTGAAGGGGTCCTGGATGGCTACACCTTC. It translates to CASSEGVLDGYTF.